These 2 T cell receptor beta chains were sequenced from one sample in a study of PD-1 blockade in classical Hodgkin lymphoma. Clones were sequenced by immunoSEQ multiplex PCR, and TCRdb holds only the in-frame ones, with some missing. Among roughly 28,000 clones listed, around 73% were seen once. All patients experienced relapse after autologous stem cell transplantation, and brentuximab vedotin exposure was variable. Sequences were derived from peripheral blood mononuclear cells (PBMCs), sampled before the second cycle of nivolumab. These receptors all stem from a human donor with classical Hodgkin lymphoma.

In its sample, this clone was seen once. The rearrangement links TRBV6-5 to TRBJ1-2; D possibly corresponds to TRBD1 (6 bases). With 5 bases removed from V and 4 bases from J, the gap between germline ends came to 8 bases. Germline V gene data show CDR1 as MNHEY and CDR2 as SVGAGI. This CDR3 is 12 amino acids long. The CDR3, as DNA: TGTGCCAGCAGTCGACAGGCCTATGGCTACACCTTC. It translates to CASSRQAYGYTF.

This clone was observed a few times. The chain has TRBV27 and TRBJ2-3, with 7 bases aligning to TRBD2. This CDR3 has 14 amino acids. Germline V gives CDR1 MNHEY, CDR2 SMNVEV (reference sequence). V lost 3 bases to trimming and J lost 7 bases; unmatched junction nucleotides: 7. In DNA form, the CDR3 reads TGTGCCAGCAGTTTTGGGGACGGGGGGAATACGCAGTATTTT. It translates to CASSFGDGGNTQYF.